Listed below are T cell receptor beta chains from one sample, sequenced in a study of CD8+ T cells in alopecia areata. Sequencing was performed with immunoSEQ multiplex PCR; in TCRdb, only in-frame clones are kept and a portion is missing. The sample holds about 190,000 clones; roughly 53% are singletons and the top ten take 10% to 15%. The sample was CD8+ T cells sorted from blood, taken at week 24, from a patient treated with tofacitinib. The receptors derive from a human donor with alopecia areata. The CDR3 runs from the conserved cysteine through the conserved F or W. The D gene is left open where the match is weak. The listing skips clone size in some rows; elsewhere it reads once, few, many or a size class.

V	D	size	J	DNA	CDR3
TRBV11-2	.	.	TRBJ2-3	TGTGCCAGCAGCCTAGCTAGCTTCACAGATACGCAGTATTTT	CASSLASFTDTQYF
TRBV11-3	.	.	TRBJ2-5	TGTGCCAGCAGCAACGAAGAGACCCAGTACTTC	CASSNEETQYF
TRBV5-1	TRBD2	.	TRBJ2-5	TGCGCCAGCAGCCCAAACCCTAGCGGGGGATTTCGGAAGACCCAGTACTTC	CASSPNPSGGFRKTQYF
TRBV7-2	.	.	TRBJ2-3	TGTGCCAGCAGCTTACTTCTCGCGGCTGCAGATACGCAGTATTTT	CASSLLLAAADTQYF
TRBV25-1	.	few	TRBJ2-2	TGTGCCAGCAGCATCACGGACGCCGGGGAGCTGTTTTTT	CASSITDAGELFF
TRBV28	TRBD2	.	TRBJ2-2	TGTGCCAGCAGTCTAAGCGGGAGGAACACCGGGGAGCTGTTTTTT	CASSLSGRNTGELFF
TRBV11-3	.	.	TRBJ2-2	TGTGCCAGCAGCCCTAATCTCGACACCGGGGAGCTGTTTTTT	CASSPNLDTGELFF
TRBV13	.	few	TRBJ1-3	TGTGCCAGCAGCTTGGAGGGCAGGGGAAACACCATATATTTT	CASSLEGRGNTIYF
TRBV4-1	.	once	TRBJ1-4	TGCGCCAGCAGCCAAGACGCGGAAAAACTGTTTTTT	CASSQDAEKLFF
TRBV19	TRBD2	.	TRBJ2-1	TGTGCCAGTAGTAGAGAACTTCCCGGGACTAGCGGGGGGACCGGCTACAATGAGCAGTTCTTC	CASSRELPGTSGGTGYNEQFF
TRBV30	.	few	TRBJ2-1	TGTGCCTGGGGACAGTCCTACAATGAGCAGTTCTTC	CAWGQSYNEQFF
TRBV15	TRBD1	.	TRBJ2-4	TGTGCCACCAGCAGTGTCGGACAGGGGAAAGTCATTCAGTACTTC	CATSSVGQGKVIQYF
TRBV27	.	.	TRBJ2-5	TGTGCCAGCAGTCCAACGGGACCGCCAGAGACCCAGTACTTC	CASSPTGPPETQYF
TRBV29-1	.	.	TRBJ2-7	TGCAGCGTTGAGTTGGCAGCATACACCTACGAGCAGTACTTC	CSVELAAYTYEQYF
TRBV27	.	.	TRBJ1-2	TGTGCCAGCAGTCCAGGGATTGGCTACACCTTC	CASSPGIGYTF
TRBV5-1	.	few	TRBJ1-2	TGCGCCAGCAGCTCCCCGGGAGAGGGCCACTATGGCTACACCTTC	CASSSPGEGHYGYTF
TRBV7-3	TRBD2	.	TRBJ2-3	TGTGCCAGCAGCTTAAGGACTAGCGGGGGGAACACAGATACGCAGTATTTT	CASSLRTSGGNTDTQYF